The subject of this entry is one T cell receptor (beta chain). Clones were sequenced by immunoSEQ multiplex PCR, and TCRdb holds only the in-frame ones, with some missing. Counted here are tens of thousands of clones, approximately 91% occurring once; the ten biggest clones make up about 12%. From germline, CDR1 is SGHRS and CDR2 YFSETQ. This CDR3 region has 14 residues. Between the trimmed V and J ends, which lost 7 bases and 0 bases, there was a span of 13 bases. These data come from a study of blood T cell repertoires in COVID-19. Overall study: Some COVID-19 samples were acute and others convalescent; all came from the United States, Italy and Spain. PBMCs, B-cell-depleted T cells, or T cells were the source of the cDNA or gDNA that made up the material.

Sequenced: peripheral blood. The sequence was collected from a man between 65 and 85 years old with active or convalescent COVID-19. The chain recombines TRBV5-1 with TRBJ1-1; D is uncertain. This CDR3 is CASPKSKMNTEAFF. The CDR3 coding sequence is TGCGCCAGCCCCAAGAGTAAGATGAACACTGAAGCTTTCTTT.